This T cell receptor (beta chain) was identified during a study of blood T cell repertoires in COVID-19. Study background: Researchers got acute and convalescent COVID-19 samples from the United States, Italy and Spain. Sample material is recorded as cDNA or gDNA derived from T cells, B-cell-depleted T cells, or PBMCs.

Per the germline V gene, CDR1 is SGHVS and CDR2 is FQNEAQ. This CDR3 is built from 14 residues. V was pared by 5 bases and J by 6 bases, with 7 bases of the junction left unmatched. Clones were read by immunoSEQ multiplex PCR, and TCRdb kept only the in-frame ones, dropping some. The sample consists of 200,000 to 300,000 clones, around 89% of them appearing once. The receptor was isolated from a woman in her thirties or forties with acute or convalescent COVID-19. The chain has TRBV7-8 and TRBJ1-5; 7 bases align to TRBD1. The sample was peripheral blood. The CDR3 DNA reads TGTGCCAGCAGCCCGGCTGACAGGGTTCAGCCCCAGCATTTT. Its protein product is CASSPADRVQPQHF. The whole variable domain, filled in from reference TRBV7-8 and TRBJ1-5, reads GAGVSQSPRYKVAKRGQDVALRCDPISGHVSLFWYQQALGQGPEFLTYFQNEAQLDKSGLPSDRFFAERPEGSVSTLKIQRTQQEDSAVYLCASSPADRVQPQHFGDGTRLSIL.